Each of the 21 T cell receptor beta chains below was sequenced from the same sample in a study of blood T cell repertoires in COVID-19 (dated by TCRdb to 2018 to 2021). Receptor libraries were prepared by the immunoSEQ multiplex PCR assay. The clones in this table, taken by TCRdb from immuneACCESS, are in-frame only. Not every clone is retained; where verified, under half of the shortfall comes from an unresolved V gene, and the cause of the rest is unknown. The sample table contains around 110,000 clones; only one count was recorded for 82% of them. The top ten hold 4% to 5.5% of the sample. Sequenced material: peripheral blood. The receptors stem from a woman in her 70s with acute or convalescent COVID-19.

V is TRBV6-2 or TRBV6-3 and J is TRBJ2-1, with D perhaps matching TRBD1 (6 bases). CDR3 size: 16 residues. V lost 3 bases to trimming and J lost 7 bases, with 19 bases between them. CDR1 MNHEY and CDR2 SVGEGT come from the germline V gene. This chain's CDR3 is CASSYNRVGAWNEQFF. Here the CDR3 DNA reads TGTGCCAGCAGTTATAACAGGGTAGGAGCATGGAATGAGCAGTTCTTC.

V and J are TRBV11-2 and TRBJ2-1, with 9 bases that match TRBD1. The CDR3 runs 15 residues. V dropped 1 base and J dropped 7; count of bases not matched to a gene: 5. Per the germline V gene, CDR1 is SGHAT and CDR2 is FQNNGV. The CDR3 here is CASSLAHGTGNEQFF. In nucleotides, the CDR3 is TGTGCCAGCAGCTTAGCCCACGGGACAGGGAATGAGCAGTTCTTC.

The chain uses TRBV29-1 and TRBJ2-7; 11 positions agree with TRBD1. V shed 6 bases, J shed 4 bases, and the junction held 2 bases outside the gene matches. The CDR3 covers 12 residues. Germline CDR1 SQVTM, CDR2 ANQGSEA. In DNA form, the CDR3 reads TGCAGCGTGGGACAGGGGGGTTACGAGCAGTACTTC. This sequence encodes CSVGQGGYEQYF.

The gene calls are TRBV12-2 and TRBJ2-7; the D call of TRBD2 is as the table states it, not checked on the DNA. TRBV12-2 is a recognized pseudogene. The CDR3 spans 17 residues. CDR3 region: CASRLDWTSGSSYEQYF. CDR3 DNA: TGTGCAAGTCGCTTAGATTGGACTAGCGGGAGCTCCTACGAGCAGTACTTC.

The table lists this clone with a few counts. The rearrangement links TRBV6-5 to TRBJ1-1; no reliable D call. V was cut by 6 bases and J by 1 base, with 9 bases left in between. Germline assignment: CDR1 MNHEY and CDR2 SVGAGI. The CDR3 loop spans 13 amino acids. CDR3 loop: CASRSEKNTEAFF. CDR3 nucleotide sequence: TGTGCCAGCAGAAGTGAGAAGAACACTGAAGCTTTCTTT.

This clone was seen just once. For the CDR3, the DNA is TGTGCCAGCAGTCCGACGGAGGGGAACACAGATACGCAGTATTTT. Its translation: CASSPTEGNTDTQYF. This chain uses TRBV9 with TRBJ2-3, with a weak D call TRBD2 (6 bases). With 5 bases removed from V and 2 bases from J, the gap between germline ends came to 15 bases. Germline V gene data show CDR1 as SGDLS and CDR2 as YYNGEE. The CDR3 runs 15 residues.

The chain combines TRBV27 with TRBJ1-1, with D possibly matching TRBD1 (6 bases). CDR3 length: 16 amino acids. V was pared by 2 bases and J by 2 bases, with 15 bases between. The germline gives CDR1 MNHEY, CDR2 SMNVEV (reference sequence). CDR3 protein: CASSLKAGDTNTEAFF. CDR3 nucleotide sequence: TGTGCCAGCAGTTTAAAGGCAGGGGATACAAACACTGAAGCTTTCTTT.

This clone was seen only a few times. At the DNA level, this CDR3 is encoded by other sequences in the same sample as well. The V and J genes are TRBV29-1 and TRBJ1-1, with 8 bases that match TRBD1. After removal of 1 base from V and 4 bases from J, the junction contained 2 bases not matched to a gene. CDR1 and CDR2 (germline): SQVTM, ANQGSEA. There are 13 residues in the CDR3. CDR3 bases: TGCAGCGTTGAAGGCACAGGGGGCACTGAAGCTTTCTTT. Amino acids: CSVEGTGGTEAFF. The whole variable domain, filled in from reference TRBV29-1 and TRBJ1-1, reads SAVISQKPSRDICQRGTSLTIQCQVDSQVTMMFWYRQQPGQSLTLIATANQGSEATYESGFVIDKFPISRPNLTFSTLTVSNMSPEDSSIYLCSVEGTGGTEAFFGQGTRLTVV.

The chain recombines TRBV21-1 with TRBJ1-5; the table names TRBD1, a call not compared with the DNA. TRBV21-1 is noted as a pseudogene. The CDR3 spans 16 residues. Written as DNA, the CDR3 is TGTGCCAGCAGCACAGACAACCTACATAGCAATCAGCCCCAGCATTTT. It specifies CASSTDNLHSNQPQHF.

The rearrangement links TRBV7-9 to TRBJ1-1; D possibly corresponds to TRBD1 (5 bases). The CDR3 spans 15 residues. Trimming took 1 base from V and 7 from J, leaving 16 bases between them. Germline V gene data show CDR1 as SEHNR and CDR2 as FQNEAQ (reference sequence). CDR3: CASSLGQGEGNEAFF. CDR3 DNA sequence: TGTGCCAGCAGCTTAGGCCAGGGTGAAGGAAATGAAGCTTTCTTT.

The rearrangement links TRBV4-3 to TRBJ2-7; TRBD2 aligns across 7 bases. There are 16 residues in the CDR3. Per germline, CDR1 LGHNA and CDR2 YSLEER. V shed 1 base, J shed 5 bases, and the junction held 11 bases outside the gene matches. The CDR3 sequence is CASSQVYGGNPDEQYF. The CDR3 DNA is TGCGCCAGCAGCCAAGTCTACGGGGGGAACCCAGACGAGCAGTACTTC.

The J gene is TRBJ1-2, the V gene TRBV6-6; D possibly corresponds to TRBD1 (6 bases). Germline assignment: CDR1 MNHNY and CDR2 SVGAGI (reference sequence). Trimming stripped 6 bases from V and 8 bases from J, with 16 bases between. This CDR3 has 13 amino acids. This CDR3 is CASSWDTARGYTF. CDR3 in DNA: TGTGCCAGCAGCTGGGACACAGCTAGGGGCTACACCTTC.

The rearrangement joins TRBV11-2 to TRBJ1-2; D ambiguous. CDR3 size: 12 residues. Trimming removed 2 bases from V and 7 bases from J, with 8 bases in between. CDR1 SGHAT and CDR2 FQNNGV come from the germline V gene. In nucleotides, the CDR3 is TGTGCCAGCAGCTTATATTCCTCTGGCTACACCTTC. The encoded protein is CASSLYSSGYTF.

The gene calls are TRBV7-9 and TRBJ1-1; TRBD1 agrees at 9 bases. After removal of 4 bases from V and 2 bases from J, the junction contained 5 bases not matched to a gene. The CDR3 covers 15 residues. From germline, CDR1 is SEHNR and CDR2 FQNEAQ (reference sequence). CDR3: CASSSPGQGNTEAFF. In DNA, the CDR3 is TGTGCCAGCAGCTCCCCGGGACAGGGAAACACTGAAGCTTTCTTT.

The chain is built from TRBV6-2 or TRBV6-3 and TRBJ1-1, with D perhaps TRBD1 (5 bases). CDR3 length equals 12 residues. Trimming cost V 8 bases and J 3 bases, with 10 bases left between them. Germline CDR1 MNHEY, CDR2 SVGEGT. CDR3 sequence (DNA): TGTGCCAGCTGCCTACAGGACACTGAAGCTTTCTTT. Amino acid sequence: CASCLQDTEAFF.

This clone was seen more than once but under ten times. The chain joins TRBV2 to TRBJ2-7, with TRBD1 identical over 9 bases. Trimming at V came to 7 bases and at J to 6 bases, leaving 4 bases not matched to a gene. This CDR3 comprises 12 residues. Germline lookup yields CDR1 SNHLY and CDR2 FYNNEI. This CDR3 is CASTNRGPEQYF. In nucleotides, the CDR3 is TGTGCCAGCACGAACAGGGGGCCCGAGCAGTACTTC.

This chain connects TRBV20-1 to TRBJ2-5; 7 bases are shared with TRBD2. This CDR3 comprises 16 residues. The trim removed 3 bases at V and 5 bases at J, leaving 15 bases unmatched. The germline CDR1 and CDR2 sequences are DFQATT and SNEGSKA (reference sequence). The CDR3 here is CSASLRGTFGGETQYF. CDR3 coding DNA: TGCAGTGCTAGTCTCCGGGGCACCTTCGGGGGGGAGACCCAGTACTTC.

The rearrangement links TRBV5-1 to TRBJ1-1; 8 nucleotides align to TRBD1. CDR3 length: 15 residues. Germline CDR1 is SGHRS and CDR2 is YFSETQ. V lost 4 bases and J lost 3; bases outside the gene matches: 8. CDR3 in DNA: TGCGCCAGCAGCAAGACAGGGGATCGGGACACTGAAGCTTTCTTT. This codes for CASSKTGDRDTEAFF.

This chain links TRBV9 with TRBJ2-3, with D possibly matching TRBD2 (6 bases). With 0 bases removed from V and 1 base from J, the gap between germline ends came to 18 bases. The CDR3 totals 18 residues. CDR1 SGDLS and CDR2 YYNGEE come from the germline V gene. CDR3 residues: CASSVGGRAGSGTDTQYF. Here the CDR3 DNA reads TGTGCCAGCAGCGTAGGGGGTCGAGCGGGTTCGGGCACAGATACGCAGTATTTT.

This chain joins TRBV9 and TRBJ1-3, with D possibly matching TRBD1 (6 bases). The germline V and J ends were trimmed by 3 bases and 2 bases, with 9 bases remaining between them. The CDR3 runs 14 residues. CDR1 and CDR2 (germline): SGDLS, YYNGEE. DNA for the CDR3: TGTGCCAGCAGCGAGGGGGACACTGGAAACACCATATATTTT. Translation: CASSEGDTGNTIYF.

The rearrangement joins TRBV5-1 to TRBJ2-2, with 9 bases that match TRBD1. After removal of 0 bases from V and 6 bases from J, the junction contained 15 bases not matched to a gene. CDR1 is SGHRS and CDR2 is YFSETQ in the germline V gene. This CDR3 is 19 amino acids long. In DNA, the CDR3 is TGCGCCAGCAGCTTGGCCGGATCGGCCACAGGGGGCCGAGCCGGGGAGCTGTTTTTT. Translating gives CASSLAGSATGGRAGELFF.